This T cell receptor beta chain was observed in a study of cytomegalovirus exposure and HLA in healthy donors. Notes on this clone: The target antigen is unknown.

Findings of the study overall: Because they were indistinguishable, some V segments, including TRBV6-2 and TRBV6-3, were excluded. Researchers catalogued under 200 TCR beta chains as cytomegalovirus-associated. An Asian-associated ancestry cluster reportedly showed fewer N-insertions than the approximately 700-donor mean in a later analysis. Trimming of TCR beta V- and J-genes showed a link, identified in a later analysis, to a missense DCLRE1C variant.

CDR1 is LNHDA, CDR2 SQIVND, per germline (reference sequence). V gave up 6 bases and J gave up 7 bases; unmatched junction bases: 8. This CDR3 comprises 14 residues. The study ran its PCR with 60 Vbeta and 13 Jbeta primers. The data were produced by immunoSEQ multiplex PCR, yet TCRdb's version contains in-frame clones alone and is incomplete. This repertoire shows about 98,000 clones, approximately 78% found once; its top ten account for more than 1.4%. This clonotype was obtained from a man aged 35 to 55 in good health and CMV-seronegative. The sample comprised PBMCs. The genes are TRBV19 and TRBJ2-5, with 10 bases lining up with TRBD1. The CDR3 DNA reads TGTGCCAGTAGCGGACAGGGGGTTTTTGGGACCCAGTACTTC. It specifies CASSGQGVFGTQYF.